The rows below give T cell receptor beta chains drawn from one sample of a study of T cells in Graves' hyperthyroidism and ophthalmopathy. One entry per CDR3 protein results from TCRdb running MiXCR on the multiplex PCR reads. The sample comprises approximately 720,000 distinct CDR3 sequences, approximately 18% of which are singletons, and 16% rests with the top ten. Material: blood. These receptor sequences come from a woman aged 45-60 years with Graves' hyperthyroidism that later progressed to Graves' ophthalmopathy. Each CDR3 is given with its conserved first and last residue. A D gene is named only where the DNA matches it firmly. The size field is filled for only some rows; it gives once, few, many or a size class.

clone_size	v_call	d_call	j_call	cdr3_aa	cdr3_nt
many	TRBV12-5	-	TRBJ1-1	CASGLSPGRGTEAFF	TGTGCTAGTGGCCTATCCCCAGGGAGGGGCACTGAAGCTTTCTTT
many	TRBV6-1	TRBD1	TRBJ1-4	CASSSGGTGLEKLFF	TGTGCCAGCAGTTCTGGCGGGACAGGCCTAGAAAAACTGTTTTTT
-	TRBV7-3	-	TRBJ2-7	CASSFSQGQLQYF	TGTGCCAGCAGCTTTTCCCAGGGGCAGTTGCAGTACTTC
-	TRBV4-1	TRBD2	TRBJ2-3	CASSQELAGHTDTQYF	TGCGCCAGCAGCCAAGAGCTAGCGGGGCACACAGATACGCAGTATTTT
-	TRBV4-1	TRBD1	TRBJ2-5	CASAGGRGQETQYF	TGCGCCAGCGCAGGGGGCCGGGGGCAAGAGACCCAGTACTTC
many	TRBV5-1	TRBD1	TRBJ1-2	CASSLYGTDIDGYTF	TGCGCCAGCAGCTTGTATGGGACAGATATTGATGGCTACACCTTC
few	TRBV10-3	TRBD2	TRBJ2-7	CAISESSGVAQYF	TGTGCCATCAGTGAGTCGAGCGGGGTTGCGCAGTACTTC
few	TRBV10-3	-	TRBJ1-1	CAISESRGPGTEAFF	TGTGCCATCAGTGAGTCTAGAGGGCCGGGGACTGAAGCTTTCTTT
-	TRBV19	-	TRBJ2-7	CASSINRNYEQYF	TGTGCCAGTAGTATTAACAGGAACTACGAGCAGTACTTC
few	TRBV7-8	-	TRBJ1-4	CASSLDVGISNEKLFF	TGTGCCAGCAGCTTAGATGTGGGAATATCCAATGAAAAACTGTTTTTT
-	TRBV7-9	-	TRBJ2-1	CASTPAGWGEQFF	TGTGCCAGCACCCCGGCGGGGTGGGGTGAGCAGTTCTTC
-	TRBV15	-	TRBJ2-3	CATNRESSDTQYF	TGTGCCACCAACAGAGAGTCCTCCGATACGCAGTATTTT
many	TRBV20-1	-	TRBJ2-3	CSAPRGSPTDTQYF	TGCAGTGCTCCCCGGGGGTCCCCCACAGATACGCAGTATTTT
many	TRBV5-1	-	TRBJ1-3	CASSLAGTTGNTIYF	TGCGCCAGCAGCTTGGCCGGGACAACTGGAAACACCATATATTTT
-	TRBV9	-	TRBJ1-4	CASSVNGLREKLFF	TGTGCCAGCAGCGTAAACGGACTTCGGGAAAAACTGTTTTTT
few	TRBV6-1	-	TRBJ1-3	CASSRARLSGNTIYF	TGTGCCAGCAGTAGGGCTAGACTCTCTGGAAACACCATATATTTT
-	TRBV28	-	TRBJ1-5	CASSSPTGRNQPQHF	TGTGCCAGCAGTTCTCCCACCGGGAGAAATCAGCCCCAGCATTTT
few	TRBV4-1	-	TRBJ1-1	CASSQVIDRQNTEAFF	TGCGCCAGCAGCCAAGTTATTGACAGACAGAACACTGAAGCTTTCTTT
few	TRBV27	-	TRBJ2-7	CASSLMNTYEQYF	TGTGCCAGCAGTTTAATGAATACCTACGAGCAGTACTTC
-	TRBV7-2	-	TRBJ1-1	CASSLFEGPSTEAFF	TGTGCCAGCAGCTTATTCGAGGGCCCTAGCACTGAAGCTTTCTTT
-	TRBV4-1	-	TRBJ1-6	CASSQEFNRDNSPLHF	TGCGCCAGCAGCCAAGAGTTTAACAGAGACAATTCACCCCTCCACTTT
few	TRBV19	-	TRBJ1-4	CASSIVENEKLFF	TGTGCCAGTAGTATAGTGGAGAATGAAAAACTGTTTTTT
many	TRBV5-1	-	TRBJ2-7	CASSWDNSYEQYF	TGCGCCAGCAGCTGGGACAACTCCTACGAGCAGTACTTC
many	TRBV7-6	TRBD1	TRBJ1-4	CASSLDPDRGTTNEKLFF	TGTGCCAGCAGCTTAGATCCGGACAGGGGGACAACTAATGAAAAACTGTTTTTT
few	TRBV20-1	-	TRBJ1-2	CSARVDNGYTF	TGCAGTGCTAGAGTCGACAATGGCTACACCTTC
many	TRBV2	-	TRBJ2-1	CASSEGRGPYNEQFF	TGTGCCAGCAGTGAGGGCAGGGGCCCATACAATGAGCAGTTCTTC